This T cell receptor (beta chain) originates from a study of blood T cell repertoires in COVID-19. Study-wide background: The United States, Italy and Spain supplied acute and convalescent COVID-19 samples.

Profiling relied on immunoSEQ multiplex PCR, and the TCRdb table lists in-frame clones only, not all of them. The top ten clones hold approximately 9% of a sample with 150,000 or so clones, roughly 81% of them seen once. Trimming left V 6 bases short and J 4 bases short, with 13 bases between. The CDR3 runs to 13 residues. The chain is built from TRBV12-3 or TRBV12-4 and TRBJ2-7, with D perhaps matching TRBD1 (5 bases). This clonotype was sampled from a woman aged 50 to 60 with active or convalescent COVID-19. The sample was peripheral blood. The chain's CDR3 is CASRASRDYEQYF. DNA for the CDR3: TGTGCCAGCAGAGCCTCCAGGGATTACGAGCAGTACTTC.